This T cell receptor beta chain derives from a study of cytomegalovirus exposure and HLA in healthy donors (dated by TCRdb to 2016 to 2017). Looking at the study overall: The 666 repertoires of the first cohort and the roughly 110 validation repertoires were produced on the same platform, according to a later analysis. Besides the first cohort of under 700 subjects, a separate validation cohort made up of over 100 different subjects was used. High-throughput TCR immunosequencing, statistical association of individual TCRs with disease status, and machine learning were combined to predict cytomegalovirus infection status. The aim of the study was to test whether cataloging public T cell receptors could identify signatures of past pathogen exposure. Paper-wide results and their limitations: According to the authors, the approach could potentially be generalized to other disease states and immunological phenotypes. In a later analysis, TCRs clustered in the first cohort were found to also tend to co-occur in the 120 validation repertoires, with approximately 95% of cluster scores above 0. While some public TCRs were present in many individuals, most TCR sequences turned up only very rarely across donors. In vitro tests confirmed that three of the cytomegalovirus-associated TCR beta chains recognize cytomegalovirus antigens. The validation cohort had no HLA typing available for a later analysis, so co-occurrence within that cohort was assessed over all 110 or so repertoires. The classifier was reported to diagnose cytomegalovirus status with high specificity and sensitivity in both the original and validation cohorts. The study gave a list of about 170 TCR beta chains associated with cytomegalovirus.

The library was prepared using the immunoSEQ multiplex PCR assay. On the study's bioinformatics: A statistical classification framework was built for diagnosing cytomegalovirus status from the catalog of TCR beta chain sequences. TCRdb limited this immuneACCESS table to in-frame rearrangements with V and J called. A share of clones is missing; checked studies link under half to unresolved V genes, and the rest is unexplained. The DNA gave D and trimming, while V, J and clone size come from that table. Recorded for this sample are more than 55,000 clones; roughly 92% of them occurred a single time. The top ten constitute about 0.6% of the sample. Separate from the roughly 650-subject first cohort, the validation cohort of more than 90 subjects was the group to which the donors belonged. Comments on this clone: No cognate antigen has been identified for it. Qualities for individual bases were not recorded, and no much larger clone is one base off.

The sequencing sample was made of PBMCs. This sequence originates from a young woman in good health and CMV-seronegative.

The encoded CDR3 is CAWSVGRGEQYF. The DNA sequence follows: TGTGCCTGGAGTGTGGGTAGGGGCGAGCAGTACTTC. The rearranged chain carries TRBV30 and TRBJ2-7, with TRBD1 as a weak D call on 5 bases. From cysteine to phenylalanine, the CDR3 is 12 amino acids long. The retained sequence is limited to the CDR3, 36 bases, with the frame set at the first base. A distance of 9 bases separates the germline ends of V and J, which lose 0 bases and 6 bases respectively. Via the germline V gene (reference sequence), CDR1 is GTSNPN and CDR2 SVGIG.